This TCR beta chain was recorded in a study of T-cell reconstitution after alpha-beta-depleted transplantation in children. Comments on this clonotype: Its matching antigen is unknown.

The study's findings and limits: T-cell numbers and diversity one year post-transplant derived largely from freshly generated T cells. It was surviving recipient T cells and thymic progenitors that gave some patients high TCRbeta diversity at day 60. Several hundred expanded graft clones reportedly gave rise to the alpha-beta T cells present about two months after transplant.

Unique molecular identifiers were built into the TCRbeta library. MiXCR, applied by TCRdb to the PCR reads, yields one record per CDR3 protein. The sample lists just over 950,000 distinct CDR3 sequences; about 26% were seen once. There are 16 residues in the CDR3. Germline CDR1 reads KGHDR; CDR2 reads SFDVKD. V gave up 7 bases and J gave up 2 bases; unmatched junction bases: 11. The TCR sequence derives from a boy under two years old who had a stem cell transplant for SCID, so the T cells may come from the graft donor. The sample was PBMCs, mostly from graft donor cells, taken 360 days after TCRalphabeta/CD19-depleted stem cell transplant. The V and J genes are TRBV24-1 and TRBJ2-3; 7 bases align to TRBD1. CDR3 amino acids: CATSVTGEGDTDTQYF. The CDR3 DNA sequence: TGTGCCACCAGCGTCACAGGGGAAGGGGACACAGATACGCAGTATTTT.